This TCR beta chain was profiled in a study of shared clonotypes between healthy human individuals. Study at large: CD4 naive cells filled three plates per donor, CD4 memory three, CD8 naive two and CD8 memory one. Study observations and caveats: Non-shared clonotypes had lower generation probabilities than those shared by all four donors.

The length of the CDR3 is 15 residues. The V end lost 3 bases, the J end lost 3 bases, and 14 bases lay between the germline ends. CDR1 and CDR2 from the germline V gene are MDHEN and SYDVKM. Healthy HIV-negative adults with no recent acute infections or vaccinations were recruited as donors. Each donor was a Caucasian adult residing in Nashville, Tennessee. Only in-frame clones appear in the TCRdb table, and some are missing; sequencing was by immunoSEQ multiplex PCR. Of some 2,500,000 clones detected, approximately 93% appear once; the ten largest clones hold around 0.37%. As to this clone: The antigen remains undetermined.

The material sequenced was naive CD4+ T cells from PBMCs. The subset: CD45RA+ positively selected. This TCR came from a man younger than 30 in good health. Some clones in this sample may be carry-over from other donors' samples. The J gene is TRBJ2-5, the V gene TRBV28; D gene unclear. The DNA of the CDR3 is TGTGCCAGCAGTTTGGGTCCGGGCCCAAAAGAGACCCAGTACTTC. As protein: CASSLGPGPKETQYF.